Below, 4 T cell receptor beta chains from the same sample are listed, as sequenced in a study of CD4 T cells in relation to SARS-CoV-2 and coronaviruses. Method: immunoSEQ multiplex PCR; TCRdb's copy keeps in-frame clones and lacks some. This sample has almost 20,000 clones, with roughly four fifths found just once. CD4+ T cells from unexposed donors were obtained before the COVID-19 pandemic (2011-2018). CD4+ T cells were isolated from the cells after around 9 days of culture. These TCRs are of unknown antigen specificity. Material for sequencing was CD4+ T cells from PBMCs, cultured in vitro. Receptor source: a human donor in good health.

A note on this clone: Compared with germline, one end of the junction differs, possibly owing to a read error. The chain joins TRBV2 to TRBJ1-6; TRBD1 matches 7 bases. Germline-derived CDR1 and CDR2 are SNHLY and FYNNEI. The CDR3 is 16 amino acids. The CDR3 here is CASREDRAPVNSPLHF. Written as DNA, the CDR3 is TGTGCCAGCAGGGAAGACAGGGCACCGGTAAATTCACCCCTCCACTTT.

CDR3: CASSVAGTGNTGELFF. CDR3 DNA sequence: TGTGCCAGCAGCGTAGCCGGGACAGGGAACACCGGGGAGCTGTTTTTT. The chain carries TRBV9 and TRBJ2-2; 8 bases agree with TRBD1. After removal of 0 bases from V and 1 base from J, the junction contained 2 bases not matched to a gene. The CDR3 length is 16 residues. Germline V lookup: CDR1 SGDLS, CDR2 YYNGEE.

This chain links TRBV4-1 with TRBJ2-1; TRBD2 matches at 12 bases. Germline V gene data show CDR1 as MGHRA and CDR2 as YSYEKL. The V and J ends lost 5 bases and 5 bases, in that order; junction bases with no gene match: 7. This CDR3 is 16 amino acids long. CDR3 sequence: CASSSPLAGGDNEQFF. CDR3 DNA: TGCGCCAGCAGCTCGCCACTAGCGGGAGGCGACAATGAGCAGTTCTTC.

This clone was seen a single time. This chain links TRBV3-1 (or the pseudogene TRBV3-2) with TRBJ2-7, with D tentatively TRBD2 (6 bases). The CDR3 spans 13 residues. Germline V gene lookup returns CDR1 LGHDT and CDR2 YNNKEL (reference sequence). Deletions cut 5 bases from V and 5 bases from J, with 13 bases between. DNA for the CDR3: TGTGCCAGCAGCAGGAGGGGATCCCACGAGCAGTACTTC. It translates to CASSRRGSHEQYF.